This T cell receptor beta chain was recorded in a study of cytomegalovirus exposure and HLA in healthy donors. Libraries were prepared by immunoSEQ multiplex PCR; TCRdb keeps only in-frame clonotypes and omits some of them. There are more than 95,000 clones in the sample; 86% occur only once, and over 4% lies in the top ten. Trimming left V 8 bases short and J 1 base short, with 8 bases between. Germline CDR1 is WNHNN and CDR2 is SYGVQD (reference sequence). The CDR3 totals 12 residues. The chain has TRBV10-1 and TRBJ2-5, with D unresolved. The sequenced sample was PBMCs. This receptor was obtained from a man aged 18 to 29 in good health and CMV-seronegative. In DNA form, the CDR3 reads TGCGCCAGCTCCTACTCCCAAGAGACCCAGTACTTC. The encoded protein is CASSYSQETQYF.